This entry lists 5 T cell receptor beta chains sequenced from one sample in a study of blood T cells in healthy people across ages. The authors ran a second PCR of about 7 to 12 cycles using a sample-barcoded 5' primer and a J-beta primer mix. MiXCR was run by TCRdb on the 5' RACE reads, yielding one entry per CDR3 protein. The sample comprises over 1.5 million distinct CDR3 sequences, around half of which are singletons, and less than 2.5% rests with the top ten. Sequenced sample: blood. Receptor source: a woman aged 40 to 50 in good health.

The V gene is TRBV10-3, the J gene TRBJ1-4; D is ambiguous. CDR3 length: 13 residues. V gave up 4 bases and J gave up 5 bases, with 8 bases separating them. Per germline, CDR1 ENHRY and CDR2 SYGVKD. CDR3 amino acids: CAISGQLNEKLFF. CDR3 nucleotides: TGTGCCATCAGTGGGCAGCTGAATGAAAAACTGTTTTTT.

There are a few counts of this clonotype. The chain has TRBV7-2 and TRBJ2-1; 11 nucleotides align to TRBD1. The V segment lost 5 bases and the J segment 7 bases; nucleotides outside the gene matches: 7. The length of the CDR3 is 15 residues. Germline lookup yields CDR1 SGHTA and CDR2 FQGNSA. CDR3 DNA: TGTGCCAGCAGCCGCGGGACAGGGGGTGTTAATGAGCAGTTCTTC. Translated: CASSRGTGGVNEQFF.

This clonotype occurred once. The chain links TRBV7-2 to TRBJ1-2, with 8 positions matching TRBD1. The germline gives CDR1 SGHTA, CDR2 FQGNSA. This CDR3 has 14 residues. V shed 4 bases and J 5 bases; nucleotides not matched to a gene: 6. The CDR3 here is CASSSSTGAYGYTF. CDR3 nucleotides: TGTGCCAGCAGCTCCTCGACAGGGGCATATGGCTACACCTTC.

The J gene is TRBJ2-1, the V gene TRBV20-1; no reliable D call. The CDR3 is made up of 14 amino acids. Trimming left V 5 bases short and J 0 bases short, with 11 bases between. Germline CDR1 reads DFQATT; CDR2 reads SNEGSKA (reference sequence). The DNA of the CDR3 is TGCAGTGCTCTGACACCAACCTCCTACAATGAGCAGTTCTTC. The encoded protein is CSALTPTSYNEQFF.

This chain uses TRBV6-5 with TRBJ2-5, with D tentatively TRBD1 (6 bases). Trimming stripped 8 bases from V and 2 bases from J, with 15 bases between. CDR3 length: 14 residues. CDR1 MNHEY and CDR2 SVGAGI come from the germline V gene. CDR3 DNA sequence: TGTGCCAGCGGTCCAACAGGGACGCAAGAGACCCAGTACTTC. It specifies CASGPTGTQETQYF.